This T cell receptor beta chain was sequenced during a study of early stage breast cancer tumors. Overall study context: Eight or nine ER+/PR+/HER2- tumors were invasive ductal; a few were invasive lobular. Approximately 9.4-fold was the mean read coverage per sample. Study results and caveats: Most shared enriched TCRB sequences were commonly generated ones.

V lost 4 bases and J lost 4; bases outside the gene matches: 6. CDR3 size: 14 residues. Germline lookup yields CDR1 MGHDK and CDR2 SYGVNS. Details on this clone: Its antigen is as yet unknown.

Each sample had two DNA replicates, around 0.45 ug blood or about 1.5 ug tissue. Produced via immunoSEQ multiplex PCR; TCRdb's table is partial and in-frame only. The sample lists tens of thousands of clones, about three quarters occurring once. This chain joins TRBV25-1 and TRBJ2-7; 8 nucleotides agree with TRBD2. The receptor was isolated from a person aged 50-59 years with breast cancer. Sequencing was carried out using blood. The CDR3 DNA sequence: TGTGCCAGCAGTGTTGCGCGGGAGGAGTACGAGCAGTACTTC. Its translation is CASSVAREEYEQYF.